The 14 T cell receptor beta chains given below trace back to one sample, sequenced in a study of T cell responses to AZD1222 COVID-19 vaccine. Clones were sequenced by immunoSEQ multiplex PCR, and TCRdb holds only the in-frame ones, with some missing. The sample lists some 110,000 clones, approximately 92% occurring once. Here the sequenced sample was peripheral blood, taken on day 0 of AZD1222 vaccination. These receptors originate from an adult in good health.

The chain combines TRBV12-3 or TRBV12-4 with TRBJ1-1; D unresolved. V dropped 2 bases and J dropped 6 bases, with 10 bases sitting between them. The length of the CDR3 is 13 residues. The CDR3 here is CASSLRRVAEAFF. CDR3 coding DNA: TGTGCCAGCAGTTTAAGGCGAGTGGCTGAAGCTTTCTTT.

CDR3: CASSLGRGRDNEQFF. Here the CDR3 DNA reads TGCGCCAGCAGCTTAGGTAGGGGGAGGGACAATGAGCAGTTCTTC. The chain joins TRBV5-1 to TRBJ2-1; D is possibly TRBD2 (7 bases). The CDR3 sequence is 15 residues long. The V gene lost 2 bases and the J gene lost 5 bases, with 14 bases spanning the gap. Germline lookup yields CDR1 SGHRS and CDR2 YFSETQ. The full variable domain, rest sourced from reference TRBV5-1 and TRBJ2-1, is KAGVTQTPRYLIKTRGQQVTLSCSPISGHRSVSWYQQTPGQGLQFLFEYFSETQRNKGNFPGRFSGRQFSNSRSEMNVSTLELGDSALYLCASSLGRGRDNEQFFGPGTRLTVL.

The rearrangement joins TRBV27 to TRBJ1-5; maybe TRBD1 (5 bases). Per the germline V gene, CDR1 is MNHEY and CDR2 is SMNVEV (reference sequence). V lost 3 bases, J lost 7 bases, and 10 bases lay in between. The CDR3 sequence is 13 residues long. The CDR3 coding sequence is TGTGCCAGCAGTTTGCAGGGTAGACAGCCCCAGCATTTT. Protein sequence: CASSLQGRQPQHF.

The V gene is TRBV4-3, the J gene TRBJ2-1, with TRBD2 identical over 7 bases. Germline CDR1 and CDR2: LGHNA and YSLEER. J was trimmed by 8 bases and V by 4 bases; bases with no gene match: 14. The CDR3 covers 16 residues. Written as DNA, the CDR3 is TGCGCCAGCAGCCCGACGACTAGCTCGGCTATCGATGAGCAGTTCTTC. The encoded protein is CASSPTTSSAIDEQFF.

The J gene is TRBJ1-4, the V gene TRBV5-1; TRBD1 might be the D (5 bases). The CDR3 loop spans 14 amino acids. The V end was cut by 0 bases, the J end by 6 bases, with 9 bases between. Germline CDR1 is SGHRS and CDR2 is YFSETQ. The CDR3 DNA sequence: TGCGCCAGCAGCTTGGACAGGTCCGATGAAAAACTGTTTTTT. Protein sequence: CASSLDRSDEKLFF. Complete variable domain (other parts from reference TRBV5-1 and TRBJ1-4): KAGVTQTPRYLIKTRGQQVTLSCSPISGHRSVSWYQQTPGQGLQFLFEYFSETQRNKGNFPGRFSGRQFSNSRSEMNVSTLELGDSALYLCASSLDRSDEKLFFGSGTQLSVL.

Written as DNA, the CDR3 is TGTGCCAGCAGCCAACGGGATTCACCCCTCCACTTT. As protein: CASSQRDSPLHF. V gene TRBV14 combines with J gene TRBJ1-6; D remains unclear. CDR1 SGHDN and CDR2 FVKESK come from the germline V gene. Trimming removed 2 bases at V and 8 bases at J, with 4 bases between. The CDR3 is made up of 12 amino acids.

CDR3 loop: CASSYQRSSYEQYF. Written as DNA, the CDR3 is TGTGCCAGCAGTTACCAGAGAAGCTCCTACGAGCAGTACTTC. V gene TRBV6-5 combines with J gene TRBJ2-7; no definite D call. The V gene's germline CDR1 is MNHEY and CDR2 SVGAGI. The CDR3 runs 14 residues. Trimming removed 2 bases from V and 0 bases from J, with 8 bases in between.

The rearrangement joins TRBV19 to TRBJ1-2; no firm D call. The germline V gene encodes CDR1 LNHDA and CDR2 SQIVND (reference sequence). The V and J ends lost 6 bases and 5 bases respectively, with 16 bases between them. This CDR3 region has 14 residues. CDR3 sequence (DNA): TGTGCCAGTAGGCCCCGCGCAGCGGAATATGGCTACACCTTC. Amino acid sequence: CASRPRAAEYGYTF. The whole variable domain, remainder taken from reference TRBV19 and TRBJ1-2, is DGGITQSPKYLFRKEGQNVTLSCEQNLNHDAMYWYRQDPGQGLRLIYYSQIVNDFQKGDIAEGYSVSREKKESFPLTVTSAQKNPTAFYLCASRPRAAEYGYTFGSGTRLTVV.

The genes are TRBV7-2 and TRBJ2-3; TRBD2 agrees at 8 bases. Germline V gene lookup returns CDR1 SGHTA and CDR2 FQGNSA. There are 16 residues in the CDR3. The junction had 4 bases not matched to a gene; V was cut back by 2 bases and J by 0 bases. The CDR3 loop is CASSLRAGGSTDTQYF. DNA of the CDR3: TGTGCCAGCAGCTTAAGGGCGGGGGGCAGCACAGATACGCAGTATTTT.

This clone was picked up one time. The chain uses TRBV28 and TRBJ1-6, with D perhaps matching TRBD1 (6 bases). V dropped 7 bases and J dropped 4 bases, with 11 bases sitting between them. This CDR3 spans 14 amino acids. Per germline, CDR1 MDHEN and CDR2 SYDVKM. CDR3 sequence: CASTIRGYNSPLHF. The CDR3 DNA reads TGTGCCAGCACGATCAGGGGTTATAATTCACCCCTCCACTTT.

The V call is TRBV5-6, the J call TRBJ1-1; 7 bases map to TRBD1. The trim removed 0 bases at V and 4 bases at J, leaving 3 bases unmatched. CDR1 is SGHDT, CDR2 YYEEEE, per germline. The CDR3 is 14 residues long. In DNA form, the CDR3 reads TGTGCCAGCAGCTTGGCGACAGGGTCCACTGAAGCTTTCTTT. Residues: CASSLATGSTEAFF.

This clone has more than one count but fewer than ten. CDR3 sequence (DNA): TGTGCCAGCTCACCGGGGAATAATTCACCCCTCCACTTT. It translates to CASSPGNNSPLHF. The chain recombines TRBV18 with TRBJ1-6, with D uncertain. This CDR3 has 13 residues. Trimming took off 3 bases at V and 5 bases at J, with 5 bases between the two ends. The germline CDR1 and CDR2 sequences are KGHSH and LQKENI.

The CDR3 region has the DNA TGTGCCAGCAAATGGCGGAGCTCCTATAATTCACCCCTCCACTTT. It translates to CASKWRSSYNSPLHF. The genes are TRBV11-2 and TRBJ1-6; no reliable D call. Germline V gene data show CDR1 as SGHAT and CDR2 as FQNNGV. Trimming shortened V by 7 bases and J by 0 bases, and 10 bases separated the two germline ends. There are 15 residues in the CDR3. The full variable domain, its missing parts supplied by reference TRBV11-2 and TRBJ1-6, is EAGVAQSPRYKIIEKRQSVAFWCNPISGHATLYWYQQILGQGPKLLIQFQNNGVVDDSQLPKDRFSAERLKGVDSTLKIQPAKLEDSAVYLCASKWRSSYNSPLHFGNGTRLTVT.

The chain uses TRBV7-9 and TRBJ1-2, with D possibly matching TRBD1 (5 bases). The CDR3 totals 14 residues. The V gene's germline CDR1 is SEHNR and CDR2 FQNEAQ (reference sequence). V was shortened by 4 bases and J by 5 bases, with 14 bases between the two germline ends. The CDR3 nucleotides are TGTGCCAGCAGCTCTGGGGGGAACTCATATGGCTACACCTTC. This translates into CASSSGGNSYGYTF.